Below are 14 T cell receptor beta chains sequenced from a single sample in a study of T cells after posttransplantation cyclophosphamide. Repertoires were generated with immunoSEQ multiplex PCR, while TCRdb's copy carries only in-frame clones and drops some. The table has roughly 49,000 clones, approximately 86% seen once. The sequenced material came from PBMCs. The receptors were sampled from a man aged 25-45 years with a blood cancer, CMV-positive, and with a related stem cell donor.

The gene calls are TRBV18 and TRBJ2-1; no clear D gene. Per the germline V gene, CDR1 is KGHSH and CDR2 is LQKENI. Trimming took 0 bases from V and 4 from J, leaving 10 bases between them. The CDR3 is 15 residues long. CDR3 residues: CASSPPQTRYNEQFF. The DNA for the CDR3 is TGTGCCAGCTCACCACCTCAAACGAGATACAATGAGCAGTTCTTC. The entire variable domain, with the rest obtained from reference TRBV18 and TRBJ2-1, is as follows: NAGVMQNPRHLVRRRGQEARLRCSPMKGHSHVYWYRQLPEEGLKFMVYLQKENIIDESGMPKERFSAEFPKEGPSILRIQQVVRGDSAAYFCASSPPQTRYNEQFFGPGTRLTVL.

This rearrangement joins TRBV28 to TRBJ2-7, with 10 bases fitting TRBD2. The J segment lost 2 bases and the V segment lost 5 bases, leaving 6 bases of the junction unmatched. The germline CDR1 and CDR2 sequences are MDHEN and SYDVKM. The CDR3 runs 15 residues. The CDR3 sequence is CASSPQLAGAYEQYF. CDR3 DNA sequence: TGTGCCAGCAGTCCACAGCTAGCGGGAGCCTACGAGCAGTACTTC.

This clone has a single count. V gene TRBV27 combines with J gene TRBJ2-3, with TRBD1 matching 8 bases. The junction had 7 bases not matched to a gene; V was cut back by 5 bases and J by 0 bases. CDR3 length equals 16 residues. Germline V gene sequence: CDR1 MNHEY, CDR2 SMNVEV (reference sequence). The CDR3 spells CASSPPRTGSTDTQYF. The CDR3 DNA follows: TGTGCCAGCAGTCCTCCCAGGACAGGGAGCACAGATACGCAGTATTTT.

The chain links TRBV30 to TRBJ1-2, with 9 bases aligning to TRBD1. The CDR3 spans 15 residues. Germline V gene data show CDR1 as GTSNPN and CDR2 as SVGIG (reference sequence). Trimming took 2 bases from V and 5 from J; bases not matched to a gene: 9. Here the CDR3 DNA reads TGTGCCTGGAGTAGGCGGGACAGGGCCATATATGGCTACACCTTC. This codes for CAWSRRDRAIYGYTF.

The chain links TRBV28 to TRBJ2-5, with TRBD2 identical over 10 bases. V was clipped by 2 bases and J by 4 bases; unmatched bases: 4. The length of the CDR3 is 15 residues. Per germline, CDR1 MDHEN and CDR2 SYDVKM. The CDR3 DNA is TGTGCCAGCAGTTTAGTCCTAGCGGGAGCAGAGACCCAGTACTTC. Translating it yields CASSLVLAGAETQYF.

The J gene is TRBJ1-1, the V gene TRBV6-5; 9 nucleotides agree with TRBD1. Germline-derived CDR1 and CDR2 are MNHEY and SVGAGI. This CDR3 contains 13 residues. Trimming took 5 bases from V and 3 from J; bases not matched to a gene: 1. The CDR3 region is CASSRQGDTEAFF. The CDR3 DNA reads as TGTGCCAGCAGTCGACAGGGGGACACTGAAGCTTTCTTT.

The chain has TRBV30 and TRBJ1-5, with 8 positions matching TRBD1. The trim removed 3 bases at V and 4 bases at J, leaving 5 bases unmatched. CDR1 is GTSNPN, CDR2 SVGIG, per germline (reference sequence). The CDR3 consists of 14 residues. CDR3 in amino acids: CAWSGQGGNQPQHF. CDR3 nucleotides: TGTGCCTGGAGCGGACAGGGTGGGAATCAGCCCCAGCATTTT.

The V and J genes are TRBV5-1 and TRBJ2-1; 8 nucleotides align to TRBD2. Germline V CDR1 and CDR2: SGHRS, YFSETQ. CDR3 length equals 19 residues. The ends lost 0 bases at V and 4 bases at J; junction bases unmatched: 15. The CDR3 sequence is CASSLEGSSGLPNYNEQFF. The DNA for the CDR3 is TGCGCCAGCAGCTTGGAAGGGTCTAGCGGGCTTCCGAATTACAATGAGCAGTTCTTC. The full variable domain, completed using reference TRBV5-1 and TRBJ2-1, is KAGVTQTPRYLIKTRGQQVTLSCSPISGHRSVSWYQQTPGQGLQFLFEYFSETQRNKGNFPGRFSGRQFSNSRSEMNVSTLELGDSALYLCASSLEGSSGLPNYNEQFFGPGTRLTVL.

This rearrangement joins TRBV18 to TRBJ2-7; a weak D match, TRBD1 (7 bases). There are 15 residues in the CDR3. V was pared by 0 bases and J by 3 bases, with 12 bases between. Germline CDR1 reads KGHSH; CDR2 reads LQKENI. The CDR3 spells CASSPPGQGGYEQYF. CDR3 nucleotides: TGTGCCAGCTCACCACCAGGTCAGGGGGGCTACGAGCAGTACTTC.

DNA of the CDR3: TGTGCCTGGACCTCCGGGGTAGTAGCGGGAGGTGCAGATACGCAGTATTTT. Its protein product is CAWTSGVVAGGADTQYF. V usage is TRBV30 and J usage is TRBJ2-3; 10 bases align to TRBD2. The CDR3 runs 17 residues. CDR1 and CDR2 (germline): GTSNPN, SVGIG (reference sequence). V lost 4 bases to trimming and J lost 4 bases; unmatched junction nucleotides: 14.

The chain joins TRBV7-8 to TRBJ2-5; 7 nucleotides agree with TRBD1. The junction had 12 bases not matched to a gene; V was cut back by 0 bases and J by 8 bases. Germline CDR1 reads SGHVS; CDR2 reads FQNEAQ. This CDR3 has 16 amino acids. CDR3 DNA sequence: TGTGCCAGCAGCTTAGCCAAGACAGGGCGGTCGTATACCCAGTACTTC. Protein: CASSLAKTGRSYTQYF.

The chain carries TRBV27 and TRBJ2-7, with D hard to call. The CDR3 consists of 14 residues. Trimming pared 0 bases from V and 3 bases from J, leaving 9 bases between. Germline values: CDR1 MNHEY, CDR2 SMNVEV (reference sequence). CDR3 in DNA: TGTGCCAGCAGTTTATCGGGCGTGAACTACGAGCAGTACTTC. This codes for CASSLSGVNYEQYF.

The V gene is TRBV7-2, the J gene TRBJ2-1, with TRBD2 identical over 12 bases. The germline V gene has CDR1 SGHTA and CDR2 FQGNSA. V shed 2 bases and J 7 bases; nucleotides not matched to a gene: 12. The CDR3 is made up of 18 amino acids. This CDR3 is CASSLFVSSGRAGNEQFF. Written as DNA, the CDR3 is TGTGCCAGCAGCTTATTTGTGTCTAGCGGGAGGGCCGGAAATGAGCAGTTCTTC.

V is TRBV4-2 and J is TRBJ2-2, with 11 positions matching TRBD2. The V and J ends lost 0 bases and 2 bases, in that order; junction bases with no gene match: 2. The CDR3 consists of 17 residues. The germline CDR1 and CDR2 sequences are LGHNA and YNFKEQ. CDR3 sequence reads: CASSQETSGSNTGELFF. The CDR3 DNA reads TGTGCCAGCAGCCAAGAAACTAGCGGGAGCAACACCGGGGAGCTGTTTTTT.